This T cell receptor beta chain is from a study of shared clonotypes between healthy human individuals. At the level of the study: Each donor's CD8 memory used one plate, CD8 naive two, each CD4 subset three.

Deep-level assay runs were performed. Profiling relied on immunoSEQ multiplex PCR, and the TCRdb table lists in-frame clones only, not all of them. Among around 2,000,000 clones, less than 95% were seen once, and the ten largest hold roughly 1%. Study outcomes and limitations: Sampling used blood alone; tissue repertoires probably differ.

As concerns this clone: Its matching antigen is unknown.

Naive CD8 cells lacked CD45RO, underwent positive selection for CCR7 and left out terminally differentiated effector memory CD45RA+ cells. CDR3 length equals 13 residues. V lost 7 bases to trimming and J lost 5 bases; unmatched junction nucleotides: 7. Germline V gives CDR1 MNHEY, CDR2 SVGAGI. The genes are TRBV6-5 and TRBJ2-7; 8 bases map to TRBD2. Sequencing was done on a sample of naive CD8+ T cells sorted from blood. The clonotype comes from a man younger than 30 in good health. CDR3 bases: TGTGCCAGCACCTCGGGGGGGCTCGACGAGCAGTACTTC. This gives the protein CASTSGGLDEQYF.